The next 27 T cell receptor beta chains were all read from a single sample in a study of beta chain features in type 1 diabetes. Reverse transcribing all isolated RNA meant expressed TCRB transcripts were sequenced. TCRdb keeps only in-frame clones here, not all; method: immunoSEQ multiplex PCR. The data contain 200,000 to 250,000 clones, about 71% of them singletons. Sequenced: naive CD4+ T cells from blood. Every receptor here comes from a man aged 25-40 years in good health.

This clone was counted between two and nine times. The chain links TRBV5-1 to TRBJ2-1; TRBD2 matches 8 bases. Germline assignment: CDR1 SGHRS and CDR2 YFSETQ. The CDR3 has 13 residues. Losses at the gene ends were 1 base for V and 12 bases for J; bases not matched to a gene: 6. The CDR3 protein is CASSLSGLAVQFF. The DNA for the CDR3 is TGCGCCAGCAGCTTGTCAGGACTAGCAGTGCAGTTCTTC.

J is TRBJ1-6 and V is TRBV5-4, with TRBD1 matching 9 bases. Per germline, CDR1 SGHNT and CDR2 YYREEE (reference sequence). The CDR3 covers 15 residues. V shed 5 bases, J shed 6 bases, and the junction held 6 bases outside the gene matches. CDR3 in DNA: TGTGCCAGCAGTGAACAGGGGGCGATTAATTCACCCCTCCACTTT. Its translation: CASSEQGAINSPLHF.

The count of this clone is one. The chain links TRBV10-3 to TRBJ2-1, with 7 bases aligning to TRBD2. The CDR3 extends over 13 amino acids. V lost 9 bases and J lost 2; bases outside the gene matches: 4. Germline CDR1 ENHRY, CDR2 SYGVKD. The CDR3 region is CAIIAGPYNEQFF. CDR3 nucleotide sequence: TGTGCCATTATAGCGGGTCCCTACAATGAGCAGTTCTTC.

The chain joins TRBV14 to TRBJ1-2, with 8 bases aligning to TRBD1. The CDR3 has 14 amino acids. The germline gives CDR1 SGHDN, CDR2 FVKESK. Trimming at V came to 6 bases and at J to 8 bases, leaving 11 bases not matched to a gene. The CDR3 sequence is CASSPQGVFDGYTF. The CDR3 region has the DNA TGTGCCAGCAGTCCACAGGGGGTATTTGACGGCTACACCTTC. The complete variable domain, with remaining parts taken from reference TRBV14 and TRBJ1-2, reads EAGVTQFPSHSVIEKGQTVTLRCDPISGHDNLYWYRRVMGKEIKFLLHFVKESKQDESGMPNNRFLAERTGGTYSTLKVQPAELEDSGVYFCASSPQGVFDGYTFGSGTRLTVV.

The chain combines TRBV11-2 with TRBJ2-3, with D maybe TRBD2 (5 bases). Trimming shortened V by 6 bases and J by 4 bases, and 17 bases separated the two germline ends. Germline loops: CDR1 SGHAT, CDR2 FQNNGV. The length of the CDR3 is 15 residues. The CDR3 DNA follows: TGTGCCAGCAGTACAATACGGGGTCGTTCAGATACGCAGTATTTT. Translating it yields CASSTIRGRSDTQYF.

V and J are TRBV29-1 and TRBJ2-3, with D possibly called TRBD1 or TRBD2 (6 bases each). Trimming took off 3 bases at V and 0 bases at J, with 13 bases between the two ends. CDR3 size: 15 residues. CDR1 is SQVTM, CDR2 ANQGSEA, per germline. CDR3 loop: CSVDRAGQSTDTQYF. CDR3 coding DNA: TGCAGCGTTGATCGGGCGGGACAAAGCACAGATACGCAGTATTTT.

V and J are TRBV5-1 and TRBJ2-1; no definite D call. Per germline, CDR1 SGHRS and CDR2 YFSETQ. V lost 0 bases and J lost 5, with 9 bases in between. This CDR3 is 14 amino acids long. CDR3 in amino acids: CASSLGQADNEQFF. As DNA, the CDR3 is TGCGCCAGCAGCTTGGGGCAGGCTGACAATGAGCAGTTCTTC.

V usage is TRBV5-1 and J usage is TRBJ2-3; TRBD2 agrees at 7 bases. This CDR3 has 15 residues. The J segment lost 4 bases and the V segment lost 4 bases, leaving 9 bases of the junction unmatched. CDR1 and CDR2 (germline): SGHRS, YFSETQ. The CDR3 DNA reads TGCGCCAGCAGCCCGGCGGCGGGAGCCCCAGATACGCAGTATTTT. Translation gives CASSPAAGAPDTQYF.

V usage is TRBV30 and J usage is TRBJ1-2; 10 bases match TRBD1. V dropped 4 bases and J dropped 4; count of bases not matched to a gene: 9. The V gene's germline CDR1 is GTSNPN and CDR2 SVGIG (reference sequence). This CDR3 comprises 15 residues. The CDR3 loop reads CAWNRRGQGSYGYTF. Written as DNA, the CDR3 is TGTGCCTGGAACCGACGGGGACAGGGGTCCTATGGCTACACCTTC. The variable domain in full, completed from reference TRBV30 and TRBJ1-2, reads SQTIHQWPATLVQPVGSPLSLECTVEGTSNPNLYWYRQAAGRGLQLLFYSVGIGQISSEVPQNLSASRPQDRQFILSSKKLLLSDSGFYLCAWNRRGQGSYGYTFGSGTRLTVV.

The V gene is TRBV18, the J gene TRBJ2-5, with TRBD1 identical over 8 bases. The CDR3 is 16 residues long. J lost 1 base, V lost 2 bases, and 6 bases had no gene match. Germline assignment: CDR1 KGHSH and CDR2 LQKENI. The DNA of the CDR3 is TGTGCCAGCTCACCAACCAGGGGGCACTTCCAAGAGACCCAGTACTTC. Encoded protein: CASSPTRGHFQETQYF.

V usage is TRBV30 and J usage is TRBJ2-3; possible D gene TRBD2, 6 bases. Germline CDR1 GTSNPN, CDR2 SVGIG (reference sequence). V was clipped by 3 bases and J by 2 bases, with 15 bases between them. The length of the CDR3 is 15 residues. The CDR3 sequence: CAWRPLAGPTDTQYF. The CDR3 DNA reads TGTGCCTGGAGACCACTGGCGGGGCCCACAGATACGCAGTATTTT.

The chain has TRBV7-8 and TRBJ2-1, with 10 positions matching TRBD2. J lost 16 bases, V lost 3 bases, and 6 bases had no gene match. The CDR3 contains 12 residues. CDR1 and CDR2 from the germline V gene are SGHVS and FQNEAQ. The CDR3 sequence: CASSFLAGEVFF. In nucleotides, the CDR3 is TGTGCCAGCAGCTTCCTAGCGGGAGAGGTTTTCTTC.

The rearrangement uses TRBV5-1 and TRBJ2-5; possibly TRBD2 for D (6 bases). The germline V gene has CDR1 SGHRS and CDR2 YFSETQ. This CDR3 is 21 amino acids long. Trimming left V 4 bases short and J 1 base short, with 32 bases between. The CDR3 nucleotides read TGCGCCAGCAGCCCCGGGAGCGGTTCTACTTCGGGTTGGATCCGCCAAGAGACCCAGTACTTC. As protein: CASSPGSGSTSGWIRQETQYF.

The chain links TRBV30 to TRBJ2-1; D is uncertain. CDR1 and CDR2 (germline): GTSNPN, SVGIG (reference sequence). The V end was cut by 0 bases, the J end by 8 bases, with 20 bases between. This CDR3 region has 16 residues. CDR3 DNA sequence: TGTGCCTGGAGTGTACTGAAGTGGGAAGCTCGCCATGAGCAGTTCTTC. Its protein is CAWSVLKWEARHEQFF.

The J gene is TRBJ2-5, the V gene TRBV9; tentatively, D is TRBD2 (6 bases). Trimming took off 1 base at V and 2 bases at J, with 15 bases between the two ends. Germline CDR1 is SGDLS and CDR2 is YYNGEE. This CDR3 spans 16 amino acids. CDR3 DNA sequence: TGTGCCAGCAGCGTAACTAGCCGGGGCGGACAAGAGACCCAGTACTTC. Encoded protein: CASSVTSRGGQETQYF.

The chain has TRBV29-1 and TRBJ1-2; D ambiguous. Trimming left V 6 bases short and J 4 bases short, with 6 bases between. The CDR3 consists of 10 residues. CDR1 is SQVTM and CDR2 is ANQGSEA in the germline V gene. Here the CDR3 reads CSVRSYGYTF. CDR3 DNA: TGCAGCGTCCGAAGCTATGGCTACACCTTC. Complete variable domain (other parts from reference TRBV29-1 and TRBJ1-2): SAVISQKPSRDICQRGTSLTIQCQVDSQVTMMFWYRQQPGQSLTLIATANQGSEATYESGFVIDKFPISRPNLTFSTLTVSNMSPEDSSIYLCSVRSYGYTFGSGTRLTVV.

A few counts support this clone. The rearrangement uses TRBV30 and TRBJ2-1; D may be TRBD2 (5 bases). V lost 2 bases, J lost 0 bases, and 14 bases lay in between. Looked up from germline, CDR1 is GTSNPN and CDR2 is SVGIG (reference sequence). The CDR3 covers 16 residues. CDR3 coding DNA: TGTGCCTGGAGTCCCAGACTAACGAGCTCCTACAATGAGCAGTTCTTC. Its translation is CAWSPRLTSSYNEQFF.

The CDR3 reads CSVDPKGKETQYF. The CDR3 DNA is TGCAGCGTTGACCCCAAGGGTAAAGAGACCCAGTACTTC. The rearrangement uses TRBV29-1 and TRBJ2-5; D is ambiguous. V gave up 3 bases and J gave up 3 bases, with 11 bases separating them. Per germline, CDR1 SQVTM and CDR2 ANQGSEA. The CDR3 is 13 amino acids.

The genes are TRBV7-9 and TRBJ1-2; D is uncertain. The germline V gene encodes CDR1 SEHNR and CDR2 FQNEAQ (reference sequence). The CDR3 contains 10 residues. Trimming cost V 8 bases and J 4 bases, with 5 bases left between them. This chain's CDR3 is CASESYGYTF. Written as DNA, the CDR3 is TGTGCCAGCGAAAGCTATGGCTACACCTTC.

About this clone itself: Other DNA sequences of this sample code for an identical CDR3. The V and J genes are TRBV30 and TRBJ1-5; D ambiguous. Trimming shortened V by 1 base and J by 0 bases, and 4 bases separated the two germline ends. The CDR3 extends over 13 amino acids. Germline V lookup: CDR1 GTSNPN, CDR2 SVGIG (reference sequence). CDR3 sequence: CAWSGDSNQPQHF. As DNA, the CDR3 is TGTGCCTGGAGTGGAGATAGCAATCAGCCCCAGCATTTT.

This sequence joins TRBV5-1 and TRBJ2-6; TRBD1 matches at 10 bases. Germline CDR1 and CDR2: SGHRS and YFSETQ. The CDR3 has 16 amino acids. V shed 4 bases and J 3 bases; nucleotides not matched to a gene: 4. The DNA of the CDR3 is TGCGCCAGCAGCCCGGACAGGGGGTATGGGGCCAACGTCCTGACTTTC. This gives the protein CASSPDRGYGANVLTF.

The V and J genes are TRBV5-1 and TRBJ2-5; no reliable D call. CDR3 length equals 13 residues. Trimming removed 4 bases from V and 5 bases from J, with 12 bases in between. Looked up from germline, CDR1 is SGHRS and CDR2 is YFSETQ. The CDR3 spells CASSPELRETQYF. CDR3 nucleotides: TGCGCCAGCAGCCCCGAGTTGCGGGAGACCCAGTACTTC.

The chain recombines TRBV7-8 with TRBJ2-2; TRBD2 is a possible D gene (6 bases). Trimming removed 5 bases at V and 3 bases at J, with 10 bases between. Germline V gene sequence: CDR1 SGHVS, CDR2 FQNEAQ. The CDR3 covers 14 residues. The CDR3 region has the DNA TGTGCCAGCAGCCACCGGGGGTACACCGGGGAGCTGTTTTTT. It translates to CASSHRGYTGELFF. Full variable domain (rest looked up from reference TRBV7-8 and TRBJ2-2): GAGVSQSPRYKVAKRGQDVALRCDPISGHVSLFWYQQALGQGPEFLTYFQNEAQLDKSGLPSDRFFAERPEGSVSTLKIQRTQQEDSAVYLCASSHRGYTGELFFGEGSRLTVL.

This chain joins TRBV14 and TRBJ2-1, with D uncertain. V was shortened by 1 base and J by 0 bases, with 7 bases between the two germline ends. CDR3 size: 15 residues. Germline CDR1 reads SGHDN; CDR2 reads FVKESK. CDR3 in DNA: TGTGCCAGCAGCCAAGTTAAACACTCCTACAATGAGCAGTTCTTC. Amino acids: CASSQVKHSYNEQFF.

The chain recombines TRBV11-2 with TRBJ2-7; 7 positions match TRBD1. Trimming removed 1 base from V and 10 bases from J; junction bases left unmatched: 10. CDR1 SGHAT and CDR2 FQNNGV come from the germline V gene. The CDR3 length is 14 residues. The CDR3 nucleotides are TGTGCCAGCAGCTTAGGAGGGGACAGATTTTTCCAGTACTTC. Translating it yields CASSLGGDRFFQYF.

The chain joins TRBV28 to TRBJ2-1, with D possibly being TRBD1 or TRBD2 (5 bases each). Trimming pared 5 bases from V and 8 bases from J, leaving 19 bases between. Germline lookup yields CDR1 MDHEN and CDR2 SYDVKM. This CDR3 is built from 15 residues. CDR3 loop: CASSITGPIPDEQFF. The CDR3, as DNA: TGTGCCAGCAGTATCACGGGGCCTATTCCCGATGAGCAGTTCTTC.

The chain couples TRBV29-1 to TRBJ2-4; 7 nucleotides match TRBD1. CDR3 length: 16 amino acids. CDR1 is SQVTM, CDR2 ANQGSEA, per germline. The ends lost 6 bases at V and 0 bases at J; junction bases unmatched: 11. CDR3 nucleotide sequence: TGCAGCGTCGCCGGGACAGTCTCCATAGCCAAAAACATTCAGTACTTC. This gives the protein CSVAGTVSIAKNIQYF. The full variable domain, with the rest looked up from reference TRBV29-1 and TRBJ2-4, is SAVISQKPSRDICQRGTSLTIQCQVDSQVTMMFWYRQQPGQSLTLIATANQGSEATYESGFVIDKFPISRPNLTFSTLTVSNMSPEDSSIYLCSVAGTVSIAKNIQYFGAGTRLSVL.